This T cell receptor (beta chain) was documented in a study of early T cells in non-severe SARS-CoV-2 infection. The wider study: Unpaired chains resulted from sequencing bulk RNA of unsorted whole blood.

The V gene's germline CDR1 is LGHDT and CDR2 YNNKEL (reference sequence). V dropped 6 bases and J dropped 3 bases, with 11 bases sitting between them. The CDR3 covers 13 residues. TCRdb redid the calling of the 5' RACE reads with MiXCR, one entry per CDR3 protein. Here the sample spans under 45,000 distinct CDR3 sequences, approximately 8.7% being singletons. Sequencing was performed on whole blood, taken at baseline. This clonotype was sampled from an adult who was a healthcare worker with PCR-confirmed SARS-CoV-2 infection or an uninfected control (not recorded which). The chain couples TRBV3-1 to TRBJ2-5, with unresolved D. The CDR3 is CASSLTLKETQYF. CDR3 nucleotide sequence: TGTGCCAGCAGTTTAACGTTGAAAGAGACCCAGTACTTC.